This T cell receptor beta chain was captured in a study of T cell repertoires in cytomegalovirus infection. Looking at the study overall: Shared public TCR beta signatures pointed to both CMV infection and a matching HLA type.

The study, taken as a whole, reports: Pooled public TCR beta family frequency picked out CMV carriers with the relevant HLA.

Germline V gives CDR1 MNHNY, CDR2 SVGAGI (reference sequence). This CDR3 region has 15 residues. The V end lost 7 bases, the J end lost 6 bases, and 22 bases lay between the germline ends. TCRdb reprocessed the reads with MiXCR, giving one entry per CDR3 protein. Of roughly 76,000 distinct CDR3 sequences listed, 3.7% are singletons. This clonotype was detected many times. The antigen is undetermined. The sequencing input was PBMCs. The chain joins TRBV6-6 to TRBJ2-7; weak D call: TRBD1 (5 bases). This sequence originates from a human donor in good health (CMV status not recorded). Some clones in this sample may be carry-over from other donors' samples. The CDR3 spells CASNAVAGPYREQYF. CDR3 sequence (DNA): TGTGCCAGCAATGCGGTGGCAGGGCCTTACCGCGAGCAGTACTTC.